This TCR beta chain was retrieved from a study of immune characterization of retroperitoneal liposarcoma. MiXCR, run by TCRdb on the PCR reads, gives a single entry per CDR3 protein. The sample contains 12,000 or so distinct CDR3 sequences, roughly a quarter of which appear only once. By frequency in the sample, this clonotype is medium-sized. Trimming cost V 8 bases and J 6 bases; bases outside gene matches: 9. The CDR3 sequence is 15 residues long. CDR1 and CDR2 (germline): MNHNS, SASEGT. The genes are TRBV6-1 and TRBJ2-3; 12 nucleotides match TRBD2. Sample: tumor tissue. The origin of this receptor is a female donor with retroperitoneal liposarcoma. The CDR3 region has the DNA TGTGCCAGCGGGGAGGGACTAGCGGGCCCCGATACGCAGTATTTT. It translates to CASGEGLAGPDTQYF.